The 17 T cell receptor beta chains in this list originate from one sample, sequenced in a study of sequential checkpoint blockade in melanoma. Assay: immunoSEQ multiplex PCR; the TCRdb copy retains only in-frame clones and omits some. This sample yields around 2,000 clones, of which over 15% are seen a single time; 15% to 20% belongs to the top ten. Treatment denoted: randomized to nivolumab then ipilimumab (arm A) or the reverse (arm B). The sample consisted of tumor tissue (inferred from file names), taken from a patient given nivolumab and ipilimumab in sequence. These receptors all come from a human donor with melanoma.

The rearrangement links TRBV6-8 to TRBJ1-3; tentatively, D is TRBD1 (6 bases). Per the germline V gene, CDR1 is MNHGY and CDR2 is SAAAGT. Trimming pared 6 bases from V and 0 bases from J, leaving 12 bases between. This CDR3 has 15 residues. The CDR3 nucleotides read TGTGCCAGCAGGGACAGACCGAACTCTGGAAACACCATATATTTT. Translated: CASRDRPNSGNTIYF.

The chain uses TRBV9 and TRBJ2-4; the D is unclear. Trimming took 4 bases from V and 0 from J, leaving 11 bases between them. CDR1 SGDLS and CDR2 YYNGEE come from the germline V gene. CDR3 length equals 15 residues. The CDR3 coding sequence is TGTGCCAGCAGCCAATATGGGGTAGCCAAAAACATTCAGTACTTC. This translates into CASSQYGVAKNIQYF.

Many counts were recorded for this clone. V and J are TRBV11-3 and TRBJ2-7; D tentatively fits TRBD1 or TRBD2 (6 bases each). V shed 4 bases and J shed 3 bases, with 16 bases lying between them. This CDR3 is built from 15 residues. Looked up from germline, CDR1 is SGHNT and CDR2 is YENEEA. The CDR3 DNA reads TGTGCCAGCAGCTCCTCCTTAGGGGGGAACTACGAGCAGTACTTC. Residues: CASSSSLGGNYEQYF.

CDR3 in DNA: TGCGCCAGCAGCTTGAACCCCGGTTTTGGCACAGATACGCAGTATTTT. Translation: CASSLNPGFGTDTQYF. The chain links TRBV5-1 to TRBJ2-3; D gene unclear. The CDR3 totals 16 residues. V was cut by 1 base and J by 1 base, with 13 bases left in between. Looked up from germline, CDR1 is SGHRS and CDR2 is YFSETQ.

The chain employs TRBV11-3 and TRBJ2-4, with no clear D. The germline gives CDR1 SGHNT, CDR2 YENEEA. V was shortened by 3 bases and J by 6 bases, with 15 bases between the two germline ends. CDR3 size: 15 residues. CDR3 nucleotides: TGTGCCAGCAGCTTGTTGGACCGTTCATCAAACATTCAGTACTTC. Protein sequence: CASSLLDRSSNIQYF.

By share, this clone ranks as medium-sized. The chain combines TRBV30 with TRBJ2-7; 8 bases match TRBD2. Germline V gene sequence: CDR1 GTSNPN, CDR2 SVGIG (reference sequence). J gave up 4 bases and V 3 bases, and 8 bases lay outside the gene matches. This CDR3 comprises 14 residues. The CDR3 coding sequence is TGTGCCTGGAGGCTCCCGGGGGGGCCTTACGAGCAGTACTTC. The encoded protein is CAWRLPGGPYEQYF.

The chain is built from TRBV6-8 and TRBJ2-1; D gene unclear. Trimming removed 8 bases from V and 0 bases from J, with 14 bases in between. Per germline, CDR1 MNHGY and CDR2 SAAAGT. The CDR3 totals 15 residues. The CDR3 spells CASGSKPSSYNEQFF. The CDR3 DNA sequence: TGTGCCAGCGGGTCCAAACCTAGCTCCTACAATGAGCAGTTCTTC.

This clone qualifies as medium-sized. In DNA, the CDR3 is TGTGCCAGCACCCAATATGGGACAGGTACTTTGAACACTGAAGCTTTCTTT. It yields the protein CASTQYGTGTLNTEAFF. This sequence joins TRBV11-3 and TRBJ1-1; TRBD1 agrees at 8 bases. Germline V gene sequence: CDR1 SGHNT, CDR2 YENEEA. V trimming: 7 bases; J trimming: 0 bases; junction bases outside the gene matches: 13. CDR3 length: 17 amino acids. The full variable domain, its missing parts supplied by reference TRBV11-3 and TRBJ1-1, is EAGVVQSPRYKIIEKKQPVAFWCNPISGHNTLYWYLQNLGQGPELLIRYENEEAVDDSQLPKDRFSAERLKGVDSTLKIQPAELGDSAVYLCASTQYGTGTLNTEAFFGQGTRLTVV.

By share of the sample, this clone is medium-sized (0.01 to 0.1%). The chain couples TRBV6-8 to TRBJ1-5; maybe TRBD1 (5 bases). Germline lookup yields CDR1 MNHGY and CDR2 SAAAGT. The CDR3 sequence is 15 residues long. V lost 2 bases and J 3 bases, leaving 11 bases between the germline ends. The CDR3 reads CASSYGAGFNQPQHF. For the CDR3, the DNA is TGTGCCAGCAGTTACGGGGCAGGGTTCAATCAGCCCCAGCATTTT.

This clone was seen more than once but under ten times. V usage is TRBV6-8 and J usage is TRBJ2-3; D is perhaps TRBD2 (6 bases). V shed 3 bases and J shed 0 bases, with 13 bases lying between them. This CDR3 comprises 16 residues. Germline V gene lookup returns CDR1 MNHGY and CDR2 SAAAGT. The CDR3: CASSYPSSGSTDTQYF. CDR3 nucleotides: TGTGCCAGCAGTTATCCCTCCAGCGGGAGCACAGATACGCAGTATTTT.

This clone occurred a few times. The rearrangement links TRBV6-8 to TRBJ1-5; D is ambiguous. V lost 10 bases, J lost 5 bases, and 15 bases lay in between. Germline CDR1 and CDR2: MNHGY and SAAAGT. This CDR3 comprises 13 residues. The CDR3 DNA reads TGTGCCACCTCTTTGGTTTTATATCAGCCCCAGCATTTT. Amino acid sequence: CATSLVLYQPQHF.

This clone was observed a handful of times. The J gene is TRBJ2-7, the V gene TRBV11-3; D is uncertain. This CDR3 region has 15 residues. Looked up from germline, CDR1 is SGHNT and CDR2 is YENEEA. Trimming stripped 2 bases from V and 0 bases from J, with 11 bases between. The CDR3 DNA reads TGTGCCAGCAGCTTATCCGGCAGGAGCTCCTACGAGCAGTACTTC. Amino acid sequence: CASSLSGRSSYEQYF.

This clone was detected many times. The chain employs TRBV11-3 and TRBJ2-1; D is tentatively TRBD1 or TRBD2 (5 bases each). Trimming left V 6 bases short and J 0 bases short, with 18 bases between. CDR1 is SGHNT, CDR2 YENEEA, per germline. CDR3 length: 17 amino acids. The DNA for the CDR3 is TGTGCCAGCAGTCCCTATAGCCGGGGCAGCTCCTACAATGAGCAGTTCTTC. As protein: CASSPYSRGSSYNEQFF.

By share of the sample, this clone is medium-sized. The chain has TRBV11-3 and TRBJ2-5; D unclear. V gave up 5 bases and J gave up 4 bases, with 14 bases separating them. CDR1 and CDR2 (germline): SGHNT, YENEEA. The length of the CDR3 is 14 residues. In DNA, the CDR3 is TGTGCCAGCAGCCGTACGATTTTTGGAGAGACCCAGTACTTC. Translating it yields CASSRTIFGETQYF.

The chain's CDR3 is CASNVGLASSNEQFF. CDR3 nucleotides: TGTGCCAGCAATGTCGGCCTAGCGTCATCCAATGAGCAGTTCTTC. The chain recombines TRBV9 with TRBJ2-1, with a weak D call TRBD2 (6 bases). This CDR3 region has 15 residues. Per the germline V gene, CDR1 is SGDLS and CDR2 is YYNGEE. The V end lost 6 bases, the J end lost 6 bases, and 19 bases lay between the germline ends.

This chain joins TRBV28 and TRBJ1-5; no definite D call. V was clipped by 7 bases and J by 4 bases, with 14 bases between them. Per germline, CDR1 MDHEN and CDR2 SYDVKM. This CDR3 is 14 amino acids long. CDR3 sequence reads: CASMDLLLNQPQHF. The CDR3 DNA sequence: TGTGCCAGCATGGACCTACTCTTAAATCAGCCCCAGCATTTT.

This clone counts as medium-sized. V and J are TRBV12-5 and TRBJ2-5; 8 bases are shared with TRBD1. V lost 5 bases, J lost 1 base, and 9 bases stayed unmatched. CDR3 size: 16 residues. Germline V gives CDR1 LGHNT, CDR2 FRNRAP. The CDR3 reads CASGPRQGTPQETQYF. DNA for the CDR3: TGTGCTAGTGGTCCTCGACAGGGGACTCCCCAAGAGACCCAGTACTTC.